This T cell receptor beta chain emerged from a study of blood T cells in healthy people across ages. Study-wide background: Per two T cells, template switching captured roughly one barcoded beta molecule.

With respect to this clonotype: Its antigen is still unknown.

Primers used in a second PCR of roughly 7 to 11 cycles were a sample-barcoded 5' primer and a J-beta primer mix. With 12 random nucleotides, a template-switch adaptor tagged each individual cDNA molecule. TCRdb analysed the 5' RACE reads with MiXCR anew, one entry per CDR3 protein. The data show about 1 million distinct CDR3 sequences, over 35% seen once. Overall study results and limits: The donors' CMV status was not determined, possibly confounding changes in expanded clonotypes. Whereas aged donors had fewer naive CD4+ cells, long-lived donors had more of them and higher diversity.

The ends lost 3 bases at V and 2 bases at J; junction bases unmatched: 15. The germline V gene has CDR1 DFQATT and CDR2 SNEGSKA (reference sequence). CDR3 length equals 19 residues. The chain carries TRBV20-1 and TRBJ2-3; 12 bases fit TRBD2. This TCR came from a woman aged 55-70 years in good health. Sequencing was carried out using blood. CDR3 residues: CSARELSGTSGSNTDTQYF. In DNA form, the CDR3 reads TGCAGTGCTAGGGAACTCAGCGGGACTAGCGGGTCTAACACAGATACGCAGTATTTT.